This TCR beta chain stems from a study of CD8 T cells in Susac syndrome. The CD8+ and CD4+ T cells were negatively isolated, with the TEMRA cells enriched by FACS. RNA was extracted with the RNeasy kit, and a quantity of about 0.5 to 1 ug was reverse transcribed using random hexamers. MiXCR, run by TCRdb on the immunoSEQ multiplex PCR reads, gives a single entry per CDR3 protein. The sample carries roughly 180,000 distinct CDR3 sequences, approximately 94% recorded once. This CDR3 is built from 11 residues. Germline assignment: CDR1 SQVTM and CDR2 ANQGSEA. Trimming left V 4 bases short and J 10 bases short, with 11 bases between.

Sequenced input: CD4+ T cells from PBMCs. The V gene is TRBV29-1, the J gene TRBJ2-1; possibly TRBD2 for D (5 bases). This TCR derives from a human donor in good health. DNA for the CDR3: TGCAGCGTTGGTGTCCGCGGGGAGCAGTTCTTC. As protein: CSVGVRGEQFF.